This T cell receptor (beta chain) was sequenced for a study of identical twins. V lost 0 bases, J lost 6 bases, and 6 bases lay in between. This CDR3 spans 12 amino acids. Germline lookup yields CDR1 MNHEY and CDR2 SVGEGT. One entry per CDR3 protein results from TCRdb running MiXCR on the 5' RACE reads. The data hold approximately 210,000 distinct CDR3 sequences, with over 5% observed a single time. These sequences were also reported in another study, on T cells expressing NK-cell markers. That paper notes: Of eight sequenced donors, seven were HCMV-seropositive and one HCMV-seronegative. T cells sorted in several experiments were restricted to alpha-beta TCR T cells by an anti-gamma-delta TCR antibody. In several donors, dominant CD3+CD56+NKG2C+ clones formed about 1.0-7.5% of CD8+ cells. For a handful of donors, these clonotypes were likewise the leading ones in the CD3+CD56-NKG2C+ fraction.

Sequencing was performed on CD8+ T cells sorted from blood. The chain combines TRBV6-2 or TRBV6-3 with TRBJ2-7; no definite D call. The origin of this receptor is a woman aged 18-29 years in good health. The CDR3 sequence: CASSYSQSEQYF. The CDR3, as DNA: TGTGCCAGCAGTTACTCCCAGAGCGAGCAGTACTTC.